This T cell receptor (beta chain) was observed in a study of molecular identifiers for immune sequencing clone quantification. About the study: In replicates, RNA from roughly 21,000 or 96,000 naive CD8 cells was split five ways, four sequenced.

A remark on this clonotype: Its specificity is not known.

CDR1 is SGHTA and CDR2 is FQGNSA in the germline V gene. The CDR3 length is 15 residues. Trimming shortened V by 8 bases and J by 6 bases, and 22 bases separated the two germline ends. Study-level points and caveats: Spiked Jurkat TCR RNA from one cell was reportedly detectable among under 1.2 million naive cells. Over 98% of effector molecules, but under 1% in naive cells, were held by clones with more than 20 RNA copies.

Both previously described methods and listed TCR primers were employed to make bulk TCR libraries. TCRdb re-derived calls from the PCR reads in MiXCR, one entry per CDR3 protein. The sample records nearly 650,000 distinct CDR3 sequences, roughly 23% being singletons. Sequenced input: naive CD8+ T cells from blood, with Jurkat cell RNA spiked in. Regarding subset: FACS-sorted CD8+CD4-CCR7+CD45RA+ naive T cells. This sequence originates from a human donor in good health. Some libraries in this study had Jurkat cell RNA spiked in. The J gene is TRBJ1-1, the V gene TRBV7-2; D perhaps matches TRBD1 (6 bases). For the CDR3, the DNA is TGTGCCAGCGGCCCGAGCGCGGGGGCCCTGCCTGAAGCTTTCTTT. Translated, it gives CASGPSAGALPEAFF.